A single sample is the source of the 21 T cell receptor beta chains below, sequenced in a study of blood T cell repertoires in COVID-19. TCRdb's copy holds only in-frame clones and misses some; the assay was immunoSEQ multiplex PCR. Among approximately 65,000 clones listed, 70% to 85% were seen once. Sequencing was done on a sample of peripheral blood. The receptors stem from a woman older than 75 with active or convalescent COVID-19.

The chain is built from TRBV5-1 and TRBJ1-1; D is unclear. Germline loops: CDR1 SGHRS, CDR2 YFSETQ. Trimming took 4 bases from V and 3 from J, leaving 10 bases between them. The CDR3 covers 13 residues. The CDR3 sequence: CASSPRVDTEAFF. The CDR3 DNA follows: TGCGCCAGCAGCCCGAGGGTAGACACTGAAGCTTTCTTT.

This chain connects TRBV7-3 to TRBJ1-4; D gene unclear. V lost 5 bases and J 8 bases, leaving 27 bases between the germline ends. Germline CDR1 SGHTA, CDR2 FQGTGA. The CDR3 spans 18 residues. The CDR3 coding sequence is TGTGCCAGCAGCCCTAGGCGGGAGGGCTCCCTGGTTGGCGAAAAACTGTTTTTT. This gives the protein CASSPRREGSLVGEKLFF.

The chain has TRBV6-1 and TRBJ2-7; 9 bases match TRBD2. J gave up 6 bases and V 2 bases, and 8 bases lay outside the gene matches. Germline V CDR1 and CDR2: MNHNS, SASEGT. There are 15 residues in the CDR3. Written as DNA, the CDR3 is TGTGCCAGCAGTGAATCCCCTAGCGGGGCATCCGAGCAGTACTTC. Protein sequence: CASSESPSGASEQYF.

This chain joins TRBV19 and TRBJ2-1; 7 bases match TRBD2. CDR3 length: 17 amino acids. Per germline, CDR1 LNHDA and CDR2 SQIVND (reference sequence). The trim removed 4 bases at V and 4 bases at J, leaving 13 bases unmatched. CDR3 DNA: TGTGCCAGTAGTACGCTAGAGGAGCGGGGTGGGTACAATGAGCAGTTCTTC. It is translated as CASSTLEERGGYNEQFF.

V and J are TRBV9 and TRBJ2-7; 13 nucleotides match TRBD2. The CDR3 is made up of 16 amino acids. Germline trimming cut 3 bases from V and 4 bases from J; bases unmatched to any gene: 7. The germline gives CDR1 SGDLS, CDR2 YYNGEE. The CDR3 sequence: CASSATSGGIGYEQYF. The CDR3 nucleotides are TGTGCCAGCAGCGCGACTAGCGGGGGGATCGGGTACGAGCAGTACTTC.

V usage is TRBV11-3 and J usage is TRBJ2-1; D is uncertain. V was pared by 1 base and J by 5 bases, with 9 bases between. CDR1 and CDR2 (germline): SGHNT, YENEEA. The CDR3 totals 14 residues. CDR3 nucleotides: TGTGCCAGCAGCTTAGGCGCGGAGAACAATGAGCAGTTCTTC. This codes for CASSLGAENNEQFF.

This rearrangement joins TRBV25-1 to TRBJ1-2, with D perhaps TRBD1 (6 bases). The germline V and J ends were trimmed by 4 bases and 3 bases, with 12 bases remaining between them. Germline CDR1 MGHDK, CDR2 SYGVNS. The CDR3 runs 14 residues. The CDR3: CASSVPGTHYGYTF. The CDR3 DNA reads TGTGCCAGCAGTGTCCCCGGGACACACTATGGCTACACCTTC.

The chain has TRBV5-4 and TRBJ2-3, with a tentative D call TRBD2 (6 bases). V lost 4 bases to trimming and J lost 2 bases, with 11 bases between them. CDR1 is SGHNT and CDR2 is YYREEE in the germline V gene (reference sequence). The CDR3 consists of 14 residues. For the CDR3, the DNA is TGTGCCAGCAGCATGGTGGGACTCACAGATACGCAGTATTTT. Its protein product is CASSMVGLTDTQYF.

This clone was detected only a few times. This chain links TRBV11-2 with TRBJ2-7, with a possible D match to TRBD1 (6 bases). Trimming took off 0 bases at V and 3 bases at J, with 15 bases between the two ends. Germline CDR1 SGHAT, CDR2 FQNNGV. The CDR3 runs 16 residues. The CDR3 loop reads CASSLDNRGTLYEQYF. The CDR3 nucleotides read TGTGCCAGCAGCTTAGATAATAGGGGGACCCTCTACGAGCAGTACTTC.

V gene TRBV4-1 combines with J gene TRBJ1-2; D might be TRBD1 (6 bases). The CDR3 has 15 residues. Germline-derived CDR1 and CDR2 are MGHRA and YSYEKL. V was cut by 5 bases and J by 7 bases, with 20 bases left in between. CDR3 DNA sequence: TGCGCCAGCAGCATTTATAAGGGGACACCTAGTGGCTACACCTTC. Protein: CASSIYKGTPSGYTF.

This clone was counted a few times. This chain connects TRBV30 to TRBJ1-5, with D possibly matching TRBD1 (6 bases). Deletions cut 5 bases from V and 4 bases from J, with 9 bases between. The CDR3 is 12 residues long. Germline V CDR1 and CDR2: GTSNPN, SVGIG (reference sequence). CDR3 coding DNA: TGTGCCTGGGGGACAAGTAATCAGCCCCAGCATTTT. It encodes CAWGTSNQPQHF.

The chain links TRBV5-8 to TRBJ1-2; TRBD1 aligns across 10 bases. This CDR3 region has 15 residues. Germline lookup yields CDR1 SGHTS and CDR2 YDEGEE. Trimming took 0 bases from V and 4 from J; bases not matched to a gene: 3. Here the CDR3 reads CASSLGQGARYGYTF. Here the CDR3 DNA reads TGTGCCAGCAGCTTGGGACAGGGGGCCCGCTATGGCTACACCTTC.

This clone has a handful of counts. The chain recombines TRBV4-1 with TRBJ2-2, with D tentatively TRBD1 (6 bases). The CDR3 spans 14 residues. Germline V gene sequence: CDR1 MGHRA, CDR2 YSYEKL. The V end lost 6 bases, the J end lost 0 bases, and 8 bases lay between the germline ends. The CDR3 DNA is TGCGCCAGCAGACAGGGTCCGAACACCGGGGAGCTGTTTTTT. Translated: CASRQGPNTGELFF.

The J gene is TRBJ1-4, the V gene TRBV19; possible D gene TRBD1, 6 bases. The CDR3 length is 14 residues. CDR1 is LNHDA and CDR2 is SQIVND in the germline V gene (reference sequence). V was shortened by 3 bases and J by 6 bases, with 11 bases between the two germline ends. CDR3 loop: CASSIRGRDEKLFF. As DNA, the CDR3 is TGTGCCAGTAGTATCAGGGGTCGAGATGAAAAACTGTTTTTT.

The V and J genes are TRBV5-1 and TRBJ1-2; D is unclear. Germline V CDR1 and CDR2: SGHRS, YFSETQ. V was pared by 5 bases and J by 1 base, with 9 bases between. This CDR3 spans 13 amino acids. CDR3 sequence reads: CASSAQDNYGYTF. The CDR3 nucleotides are TGCGCCAGCAGTGCCCAGGATAACTATGGCTACACCTTC.

The rearrangement joins TRBV12-3 or TRBV12-4 to TRBJ2-3; 7 nucleotides agree with TRBD1. This CDR3 has 12 amino acids. V gave up 5 bases and J gave up 5 bases; unmatched junction bases: 1. The CDR3 bases are TGTGCCAGCAGTCCAGGGGGAGATACGCAGTATTTT. It translates to CASSPGGDTQYF.

The V and J genes are TRBV11-2 and TRBJ2-4; D is ambiguous. The CDR3 contains 14 residues. Germline V gives CDR1 SGHAT, CDR2 FQNNGV. V lost 2 bases and J 7 bases, leaving 12 bases between the germline ends. The CDR3, as DNA: TGTGCCAGCAGCTTATTGGCAGGTAGTAACATTCAGTACTTC. This translates into CASSLLAGSNIQYF.

The chain has TRBV19 and TRBJ1-3; no clear D gene. The CDR3 runs to 15 residues. Trimming took off 1 base at V and 1 base at J, with 8 bases between the two ends. From germline, CDR1 is LNHDA and CDR2 SQIVND (reference sequence). CDR3 in amino acids: CASSIAAGSGNTIYF. The DNA for the CDR3 is TGTGCCAGTAGTATAGCGGCCGGGTCTGGAAACACCATATATTTT.

This sequence joins TRBV7-6 and TRBJ1-3, with a weak D call TRBD1 (5 bases). The ends were cut back, 5 bases at V and 0 bases at J, with 11 bases in the middle. Germline loops: CDR1 SGHVS, CDR2 FNYEAQ. The CDR3 spans 15 residues. The CDR3 loop is CASSPGLSSGNTIYF. Here the CDR3 DNA reads TGTGCCAGCAGCCCGGGACTCAGCTCTGGAAACACCATATATTTT.

The CDR3 DNA reads TGCGCCAGCAGCCCTGTAGCGGGGCTGGGCACAGATACGCAGTATTTT. It encodes CASSPVAGLGTDTQYF. The chain carries TRBV5-1 and TRBJ2-3, with 8 bases aligning to TRBD2. Germline loops: CDR1 SGHRS, CDR2 YFSETQ. Trimming cost V 4 bases and J 1 base; bases outside gene matches: 8. This CDR3 spans 16 amino acids. Looking up the rest from reference TRBV5-1 and TRBJ2-3 gives the full variable domain: KAGVTQTPRYLIKTRGQQVTLSCSPISGHRSVSWYQQTPGQGLQFLFEYFSETQRNKGNFPGRFSGRQFSNSRSEMNVSTLELGDSALYLCASSPVAGLGTDTQYFGPGTRLTVL.

The rearrangement links TRBV24-1 to TRBJ2-3, with D perhaps matching TRBD1 (6 bases). Between the trimmed V and J ends, which lost 4 bases and 0 bases, there was a span of 10 bases. Germline V lookup: CDR1 KGHDR, CDR2 SFDVKD. CDR3 length: 15 residues. The CDR3 DNA reads as TGTGCCACCAGTGACCCAGGGGACAGCACAGATACGCAGTATTTT. Protein product: CATSDPGDSTDTQYF.